This TCR beta chain was observed in a study of blood T cell repertoires in COVID-19. Study context: Spain, Italy and the United States supplied samples that represented acute and convalescent COVID-19. T cells, B-cell-depleted T cells, or PBMCs provided the cDNA or gDNA that served as material.

This CDR3 comprises 15 residues. V lost 5 bases, J lost 0 bases, and 6 bases stayed unmatched. Germline-derived CDR1 and CDR2 are MDHEN and SYDVKM. Per the original data handling: Reference gene primer amplification gave nucleated cell count estimates. Method: immunoSEQ multiplex PCR; TCRdb's copy keeps in-frame clones and lacks some. V and J calls and clone size are copied from that table; D and trimming were computed from the DNA. Of more than 250,000 clones in the sample, roughly 83% were seen once. This receptor was identified in a man in his fifties or sixties who had recovered from COVID-19. This chain uses TRBV28 with TRBJ2-7, with TRBD1 identical over 8 bases. The sample consisted of peripheral blood. This CDR3 reads CASSPRQGISYEQYF. CDR3 nucleotides: TGTGCCAGCAGTCCGCGACAGGGGATCTCCTACGAGCAGTACTTC. The full variable domain, rest sourced from reference TRBV28 and TRBJ2-7, is DVKVTQSSRYLVKRTGEKVFLECVQDMDHENMFWYRQDPGLGLRLIYFSYDVKMKEKGDIPEGYSVSREKKERFSLILESASTNQTSMYLCASSPRQGISYEQYFGPGTRLTVT.